Each of the 11 T cell receptor beta chains below was sequenced from the same sample in a study of blood T cell repertoires in COVID-19. The data were produced by immunoSEQ multiplex PCR, yet TCRdb's version contains in-frame clones alone and is incomplete. The sample consists of about 120,000 clones, roughly 85% of them appearing once. Sequencing was done on a sample of peripheral blood. These receptors all stem from a man aged 40-49 years with acute or convalescent COVID-19.

The J gene is TRBJ2-5, the V gene TRBV30; TRBD2 matches at 7 bases. The V and J ends lost 3 bases and 4 bases, in that order; junction bases with no gene match: 2. The CDR3 length is 12 residues. Per germline, CDR1 GTSNPN and CDR2 SVGIG (reference sequence). For the CDR3, the DNA is TGTGCCTGGAGGTTAGCGGGAGAGACCCAGTACTTC. Protein product: CAWRLAGETQYF.

This clone showed up just a few times. The gene calls are TRBV4-2 and TRBJ1-1; no clear D. Per germline, CDR1 LGHNA and CDR2 YNFKEQ. V was cut by 3 bases and J by 4 bases, with 9 bases left in between. The CDR3 spans 13 residues. DNA of the CDR3: TGTGCCAGCAGCCAGGAGGTGGGCACTGAAGCTTTCTTT. Translation: CASSQEVGTEAFF.

V usage is TRBV19 and J usage is TRBJ1-5, with a possible D match to TRBD1 (6 bases). Deletions cut 10 bases from V and 4 bases from J, with 20 bases between. Germline V lookup: CDR1 LNHDA, CDR2 SQIVND (reference sequence). The CDR3 covers 15 residues. CDR3 in DNA: TGTGCCACGTCCAGGGGTTTGGGGCTGAATCAGCCCCAGCATTTT. This translates into CATSRGLGLNQPQHF.

V and J are TRBV12-3 or TRBV12-4 and TRBJ2-7; weak D call: TRBD2 (6 bases). V shed 6 bases and J shed 4 bases, with 10 bases lying between them. The CDR3 length is 12 residues. CDR3 sequence reads: CASRAGLYEQYF. The CDR3 bases are TGTGCCAGCAGAGCCGGACTATACGAGCAGTACTTC.

The chain recombines TRBV2 with TRBJ2-3, with a possible D match to TRBD1 (6 bases). With 7 bases removed from V and 0 bases from J, the gap between germline ends came to 20 bases. The CDR3 covers 17 residues. The germline V gene encodes CDR1 SNHLY and CDR2 FYNNEI. Here the CDR3 reads CASTVPLQGASTDTQYF. Here the CDR3 DNA reads TGTGCCAGCACCGTACCCTTACAGGGCGCTAGCACAGATACGCAGTATTTT. The variable domain in full, completed from reference TRBV2 and TRBJ2-3, reads EPEVTQTPSHQVTQMGQEVILRCVPISNHLYFYWYRQILGQKVEFLVSFYNNEISEKSEIFDDQFSVERPDGSNFTLKIRSTKLEDSAMYFCASTVPLQGASTDTQYFGPGTRLTVL.

The rearrangement joins TRBV6-5 to TRBJ2-1; TRBD2 matches 7 bases. The CDR3 contains 14 residues. Germline-derived CDR1 and CDR2 are MNHEY and SVGAGI. The trim removed 6 bases at V and 1 base at J, leaving 3 bases unmatched. The CDR3 sequence: CASSPGGSYNEQFF. CDR3 DNA: TGTGCCAGCAGCCCCGGGGGGTCCTACAATGAGCAGTTCTTC.

The CDR3 sequence: CASAGAEDIQYF. The CDR3 bases are TGCGCCAGCGCGGGGGCTGAGGACATTCAGTACTTC. This chain links TRBV5-1 with TRBJ2-4; D might be TRBD2 (7 bases). This CDR3 is built from 12 residues. Germline V lookup: CDR1 SGHRS, CDR2 YFSETQ. V shed 7 bases and J shed 8 bases, with 13 bases lying between them.

The chain couples TRBV9 to TRBJ2-1; 7 bases fit TRBD2. CDR3 length: 15 amino acids. Unmatched junction bases numbered 4, after V lost 0 bases and J lost 4 bases. In germline, CDR1 is SGDLS, CDR2 YYNGEE. The CDR3 loop is CASSVGTSAYNEQFF. Here the CDR3 DNA reads TGTGCCAGCAGCGTAGGAACTAGCGCATACAATGAGCAGTTCTTC.

The chain links TRBV30 to TRBJ1-2, with TRBD1 matching 7 bases. Trimming removed 8 bases from V and 5 bases from J; junction bases left unmatched: 8. CDR3 length: 12 residues. Germline V lookup: CDR1 GTSNPN, CDR2 SVGIG (reference sequence). The CDR3 DNA reads as TGTGCCAGCCCCGGGACAGCGTATGGCTACACCTTC. The encoded protein is CASPGTAYGYTF.

The chain links TRBV5-1 to TRBJ2-5, with a possible D match to TRBD2 (6 bases). Per germline, CDR1 SGHRS and CDR2 YFSETQ. The CDR3 consists of 14 residues. The V end lost 0 bases, the J end lost 4 bases, and 10 bases lay between the germline ends. The CDR3: CASSLGGDVETQYF. For the CDR3, the DNA is TGCGCCAGCAGCTTGGGCGGGGACGTAGAGACCCAGTACTTC.

This clone was observed a few times. The chain links TRBV6-5 to TRBJ1-2, with 12 bases identical to TRBD1. The CDR3 is made up of 14 amino acids. The V gene's germline CDR1 is MNHEY and CDR2 SVGAGI. After removal of 6 bases from V and 7 bases from J, the junction contained 6 bases not matched to a gene. Here the CDR3 reads CASRAGTGGRGYTF. The DNA for the CDR3 is TGTGCCAGCAGGGCCGGGACAGGGGGCCGTGGCTACACCTTC.